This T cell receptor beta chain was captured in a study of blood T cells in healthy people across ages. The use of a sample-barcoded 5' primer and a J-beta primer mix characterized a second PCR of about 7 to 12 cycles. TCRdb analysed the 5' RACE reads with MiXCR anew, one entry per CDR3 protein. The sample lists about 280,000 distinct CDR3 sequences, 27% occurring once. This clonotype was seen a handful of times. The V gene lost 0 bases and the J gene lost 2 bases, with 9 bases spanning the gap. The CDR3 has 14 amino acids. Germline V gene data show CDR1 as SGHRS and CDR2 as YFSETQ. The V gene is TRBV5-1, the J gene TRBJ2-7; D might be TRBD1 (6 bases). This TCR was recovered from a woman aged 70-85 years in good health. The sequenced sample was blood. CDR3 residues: CASSLVGHTYEQYF. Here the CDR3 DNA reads TGCGCCAGCAGCTTGGTGGGACATACCTACGAGCAGTACTTC.